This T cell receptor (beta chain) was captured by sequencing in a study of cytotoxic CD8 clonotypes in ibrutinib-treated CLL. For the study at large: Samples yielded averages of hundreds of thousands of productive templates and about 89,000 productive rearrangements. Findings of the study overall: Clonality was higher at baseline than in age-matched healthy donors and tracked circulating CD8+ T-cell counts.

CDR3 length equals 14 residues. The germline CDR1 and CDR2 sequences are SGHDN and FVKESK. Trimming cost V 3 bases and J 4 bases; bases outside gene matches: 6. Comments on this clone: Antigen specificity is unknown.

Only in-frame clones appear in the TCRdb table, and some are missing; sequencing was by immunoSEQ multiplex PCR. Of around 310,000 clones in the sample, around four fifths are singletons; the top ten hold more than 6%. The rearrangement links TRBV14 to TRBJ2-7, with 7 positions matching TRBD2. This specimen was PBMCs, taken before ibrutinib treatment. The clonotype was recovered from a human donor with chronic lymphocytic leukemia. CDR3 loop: CASSHRRERYEQYF. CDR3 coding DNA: TGTGCCAGCAGCCATAGGCGGGAGAGATACGAGCAGTACTTC.